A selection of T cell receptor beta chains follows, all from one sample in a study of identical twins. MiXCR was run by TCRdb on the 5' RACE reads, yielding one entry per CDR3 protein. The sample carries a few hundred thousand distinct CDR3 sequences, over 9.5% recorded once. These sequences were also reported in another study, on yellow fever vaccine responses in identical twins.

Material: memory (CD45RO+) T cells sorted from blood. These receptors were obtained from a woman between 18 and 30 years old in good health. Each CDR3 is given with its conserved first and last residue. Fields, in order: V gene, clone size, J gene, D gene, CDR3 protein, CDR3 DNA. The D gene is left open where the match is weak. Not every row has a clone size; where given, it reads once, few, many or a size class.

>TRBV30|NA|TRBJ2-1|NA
CAWSLGLDGQFF
TGTGCCTGGAGTCTCGGGTTGGATGGGCAGTTCTTC
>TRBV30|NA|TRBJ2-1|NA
CAWTRGASYNEQFF
TGTGCCTGGACGAGGGGGGCCTCCTACAATGAGCAGTTCTTC
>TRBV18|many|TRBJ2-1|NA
CASSPQGQPQNEQFF
TGTGCCAGCTCACCACAAGGACAGCCTCAAAATGAGCAGTTCTTC
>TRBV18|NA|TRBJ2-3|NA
CASSPAGSPGDTRYF
TGTGCCAGCTCACCCGCCGGGAGTCCGGGAGATACGCGGTATTTT
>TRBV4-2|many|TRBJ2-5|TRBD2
CASSGTSGSHQETQYF
TGTGCCAGCAGCGGCACTAGCGGGAGCCACCAAGAGACCCAGTACTTC
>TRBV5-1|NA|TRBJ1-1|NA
CASSLFRGSTEAFF
TGCGCCAGCAGCTTGTTCCGGGGAAGCACTGAAGCTTTCTTT
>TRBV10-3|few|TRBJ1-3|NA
CAISESGNTIYF
TGTGCCATCAGTGAGTCAGGAAACACCATATATTTT
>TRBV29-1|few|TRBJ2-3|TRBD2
CSVARTSAGDTDTQYF
TGCAGCGTTGCCCGGACTAGCGCGGGGGATACAGATACGCAGTATTTT
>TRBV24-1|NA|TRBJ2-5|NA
CAAQTGGTETQYF
TGTGCCGCCCAGACAGGAGGAACAGAGACCCAGTACTTC
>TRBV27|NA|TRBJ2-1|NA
CASSRTSNEQFF
TGTGCCAGCAGCCGGACCAGCAATGAGCAGTTCTTC
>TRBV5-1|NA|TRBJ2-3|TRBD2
CASSLTSEGLTDTQYF
TGCGCCAGCAGCTTGACTAGCGAGGGACTCACAGATACGCAGTATTTT
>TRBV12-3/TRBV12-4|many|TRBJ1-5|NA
CASSLGEGWPQHF
TGTGCCAGCAGTTTGGGGGAGGGATGGCCCCAGCATTTT
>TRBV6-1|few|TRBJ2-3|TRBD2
CASSPERGAGGPRDTQYF
TGTGCCAGCAGTCCCGAGCGGGGAGCGGGAGGGCCGAGAGATACGCAGTATTTT
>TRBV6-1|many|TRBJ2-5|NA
CASSEATGTQETQYF
TGTGCCAGCAGTGAAGCTACCGGGACTCAAGAGACCCAGTACTTC
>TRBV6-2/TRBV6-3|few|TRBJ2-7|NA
CASSYGERAYEQYF
TGTGCCAGCAGTTACGGGGAGAGGGCCTACGAGCAGTACTTC
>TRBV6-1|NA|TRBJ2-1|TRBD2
CATFGPRTSGHNEQFF
TGTGCCACCTTCGGGCCAAGGACTAGCGGGCACAATGAGCAGTTCTTC
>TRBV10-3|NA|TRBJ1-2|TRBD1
CAISAGGVGYTF
TGTGCCATCAGTGCAGGGGGAGTTGGCTACACCTTC
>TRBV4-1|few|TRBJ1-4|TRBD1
CASSQGIHRGQNLFF
TGCGCCAGCAGCCAGGGAATTCACAGGGGGCAGAACCTGTTTTTT
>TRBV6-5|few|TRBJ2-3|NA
CASSYFGGLSTDTQYF
TGTGCCAGCAGTTACTTCGGGGGCCTAAGCACAGATACGCAGTATTTT
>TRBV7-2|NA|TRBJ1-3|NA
CASSPAQGRDTIYF
TGTGCCAGCAGCCCAGCACAGGGTCGGGACACCATATATTTT
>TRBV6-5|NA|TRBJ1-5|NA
CASRLTYSNQPQHF
TGTGCCAGCAGGTTAACGTATAGCAATCAGCCCCAGCATTTT
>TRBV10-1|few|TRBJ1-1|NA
CASSDTTYGAFF
TGCGCCAGCAGTGACACTACTTACGGGGCTTTCTTT
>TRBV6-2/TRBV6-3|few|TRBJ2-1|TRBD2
CASHSGGEQFF
TGTGCCAGTCACTCCGGGGGGGAGCAGTTCTTC
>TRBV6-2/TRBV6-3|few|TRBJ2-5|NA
CASSYYVFIDGTFQETQYF
TGTGCCAGCAGTTATTACGTCTTTATAGACGGGACTTTCCAAGAGACCCAGTACTTC
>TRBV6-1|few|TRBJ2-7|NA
CASSESPRPFF
TGTGCCAGCAGTGAAAGTCCCAGACCCTTCTTC
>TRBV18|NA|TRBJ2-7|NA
CASSPPLPSNDGQYF
TGTGCCAGCTCACCACCTCTCCCTTCGAACGACGGACAGTACTTC
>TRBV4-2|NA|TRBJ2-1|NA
CASSQEAVRNMQFF
TGTGCCAGCAGCCAAGAGGCGGTCAGAAACATGCAGTTCTTC
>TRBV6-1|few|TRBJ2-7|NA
CATQTDSSYEQYF
TGTGCCACCCAGACGGATAGCTCCTACGAGCAGTACTTC
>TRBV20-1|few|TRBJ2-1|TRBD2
CSARPGLEVLGQFF
TGCAGTGCTAGACCGGGACTAGAAGTCCTTGGGCAGTTCTTC
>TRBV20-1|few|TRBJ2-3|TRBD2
CSARGEGTSKTDTQYF
TGCAGTGCTAGGGGAGAGGGGACTAGCAAGACAGATACGCAGTATTTT
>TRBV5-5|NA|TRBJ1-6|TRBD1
CASSLEQGANSPLHF
TGTGCCAGCAGCTTGGAACAGGGGGCTAATTCACCCCTCCACTTT
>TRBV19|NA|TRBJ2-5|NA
CASSISRLQETQYF
TGTGCCAGTAGTATCTCCAGGCTTCAAGAGACCCAGTACTTC
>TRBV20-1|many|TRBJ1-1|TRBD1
CSARPLDRVLNTEAFF
TGCAGTGCTAGACCCTTGGACAGGGTACTGAACACTGAAGCTTTCTTT
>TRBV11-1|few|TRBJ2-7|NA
CASSPQGPRQYF
TGTGCCAGCAGCCCTCAGGGCCCTCGGCAGTACTTC
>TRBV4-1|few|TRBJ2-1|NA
CASSQGQGLGLNEQFF
TGCGCCAGCAGCCAAGGCCAGGGACTTGGTCTCAATGAGCAGTTCTTC
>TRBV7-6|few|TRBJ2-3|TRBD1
CASSLATGSPDTQYF
TGTGCCAGCAGCTTAGCGACAGGGTCCCCAGATACGCAGTATTTT